A single sample gave rise to the 24 T cell receptor beta chains below, sequenced in a study of control samples from healthy donors and cancer patients. Sequencing was performed with immunoSEQ multiplex PCR; in TCRdb, only in-frame clones are kept and a portion is missing. Of hundreds of thousands of clones detected, roughly 90% appear once; the ten largest clones hold more than 6%. Sequenced: PBMCs. Receptors were obtained from a man between 40 and 49 years old with head and neck cancer.

The V gene is TRBV6-5, the J gene TRBJ2-3; D not resolved. V lost 6 bases, J lost 0 bases, and 13 bases lay in between. There are 15 residues in the CDR3. CDR1 is MNHEY, CDR2 SVGAGI, per germline. Here the CDR3 reads CASRVSVASTDTQYF. The CDR3 DNA reads TGTGCCAGCAGGGTTTCCGTTGCTAGCACAGATACGCAGTATTTT.

Regarding this clone: Other nucleotide sequences from this sample produce the same CDR3. The CDR3 region is CASSSQGNTEAFF. The CDR3 bases are TGTGCCAGTAGTTCTCAGGGCAATACTGAAGCTTTCTTT. The chain links TRBV19 to TRBJ1-1, with a possible D match to TRBD1 (5 bases). This CDR3 comprises 13 residues. The germline V gene encodes CDR1 LNHDA and CDR2 SQIVND (reference sequence). V was pared by 5 bases and J by 5 bases, with 12 bases between.

The chain links TRBV24-1 to TRBJ2-4; D possibly matches TRBD1 or TRBD2 (5 bases each). V was pared by 4 bases and J by 9 bases, with 18 bases between. Germline lookup yields CDR1 KGHDR and CDR2 SFDVKD. The CDR3 runs to 15 residues. The CDR3 bases are TGTGCCACCAGTGACCCGGGACCACAAGAAGGCATTCAGTACTTC. It specifies CATSDPGPQEGIQYF.

The chain couples TRBV10-3 to TRBJ2-1, with unresolved D. CDR1 is ENHRY and CDR2 is SYGVKD in the germline V gene. Trimming pared 3 bases from V and 13 bases from J, leaving 22 bases between. This CDR3 contains 15 residues. The CDR3 reads CAISDTQSTAERQFF. Written as DNA, the CDR3 is TGTGCCATCAGTGATACCCAATCCACGGCGGAGCGACAGTTCTTC.

V and J are TRBV6-1 and TRBJ2-7; 11 nucleotides align to TRBD2. Germline V lookup: CDR1 MNHNS, CDR2 SASEGT. The CDR3 length is 16 residues. Trimming at V came to 3 bases and at J to 1 base, leaving 5 bases not matched to a gene. Here the CDR3 DNA reads TGTGCCAGCAGTGAGGGGGGACTAGCGGCTTCCTACGAGCAGTACTTC. Amino acid sequence: CASSEGGLAASYEQYF.

The chain employs TRBV9 and TRBJ1-4; TRBD1 is a possible D gene (5 bases). V was shortened by 1 base and J by 5 bases, with 9 bases between the two germline ends. The CDR3 length is 14 residues. Per the germline V gene, CDR1 is SGDLS and CDR2 is YYNGEE. As DNA, the CDR3 is TGTGCCAGCAGCGTATCCGGGGGAAATGAAAAACTGTTTTTT. Translated: CASSVSGGNEKLFF.

The chain carries TRBV11-2 and TRBJ2-5, with D perhaps matching TRBD1 (5 bases). Trimming took 5 bases from V and 4 from J, leaving 11 bases between them. The germline CDR1 and CDR2 sequences are SGHAT and FQNNGV. CDR3 length: 13 amino acids. CDR3 protein: CASSAGIVETQYF. The CDR3 DNA reads as TGTGCCAGCAGCGCAGGGATCGTAGAGACCCAGTACTTC.

The chain joins TRBV29-1 to TRBJ2-6; perhaps TRBD2 as D (6 bases). Germline-derived CDR1 and CDR2 are SQVTM and ANQGSEA. The CDR3 sequence is 13 residues long. The V gene lost 7 bases and the J gene lost 0 bases, with 7 bases spanning the gap. This CDR3 reads CSAGVSGANVLTF. CDR3 in DNA: TGCAGCGCGGGGGTCTCTGGGGCCAACGTCCTGACTTTC.

The chain employs TRBV19 and TRBJ2-5, with 10 bases identical to TRBD2. Germline CDR1 LNHDA, CDR2 SQIVND (reference sequence). There are 17 residues in the CDR3. J was trimmed by 1 base and V by 3 bases; bases with no gene match: 8. The CDR3 loop reads CASSMTASGSGQETQYF. The CDR3 DNA sequence: TGTGCCAGTAGTATGACCGCTAGCGGGAGTGGCCAAGAGACCCAGTACTTC. The full variable domain, with the rest looked up from reference TRBV19 and TRBJ2-5, is DGGITQSPKYLFRKEGQNVTLSCEQNLNHDAMYWYRQDPGQGLRLIYYSQIVNDFQKGDIAEGYSVSREKKESFPLTVTSAQKNPTAFYLCASSMTASGSGQETQYFGPGTRLLVL.

The genes are TRBV6-5 and TRBJ2-2; 9 nucleotides line up with TRBD1. V dropped 2 bases and J dropped 6; count of bases not matched to a gene: 4. CDR1 is MNHEY and CDR2 is SVGAGI in the germline V gene. The CDR3 sequence is 15 residues long. The CDR3 nucleotides read TGTGCCAGCAGTTACCGGGACAGGGCGGCCGGGGAGCTGTTTTTT. It translates to CASSYRDRAAGELFF.

This chain connects TRBV12-5 to TRBJ1-5, with TRBD1 matching over 8 bases. The germline gives CDR1 LGHNT, CDR2 FRNRAP. V trimming: 6 bases; J trimming: 6 bases; junction bases outside the gene matches: 7. The CDR3 is made up of 14 amino acids. Here the CDR3 reads CASGQGETGQPQHF. The DNA of the CDR3 is TGTGCTAGTGGACAGGGGGAAACAGGTCAGCCCCAGCATTTT.

This chain uses TRBV27 with TRBJ2-2; the match to TRBD1 covers 8 bases. CDR3 length: 16 residues. The trim removed 5 bases at V and 1 base at J, leaving 6 bases unmatched. The germline V gene encodes CDR1 MNHEY and CDR2 SMNVEV (reference sequence). CDR3 DNA: TGTGCCAGCAGTCCGATGACAGGGGTGAACACCGGGGAGCTGTTTTTT. Its protein is CASSPMTGVNTGELFF.

V gene TRBV28 combines with J gene TRBJ2-2, with TRBD1 matching 10 bases. This CDR3 is built from 15 residues. Germline V gene lookup returns CDR1 MDHEN and CDR2 SYDVKM. V trimming: 4 bases; J trimming: 9 bases; junction bases outside the gene matches: 8. CDR3 region: CASSSPGTGEWELFF. As DNA, the CDR3 is TGTGCCAGCAGTTCTCCCGGGACAGGGGAGTGGGAGCTGTTTTTT.

The chain is built from TRBV2 and TRBJ2-5; D is possibly TRBD2 (6 bases). V lost 6 bases to trimming and J lost 2 bases, with 10 bases between them. There are 13 residues in the CDR3. Germline assignment: CDR1 SNHLY and CDR2 FYNNEI. CDR3: CASRMGTQETQYF. CDR3 sequence (DNA): TGTGCCAGCAGAATGGGGACTCAAGAGACCCAGTACTTC.

The rearrangement uses TRBV3-1 (or the pseudogene TRBV3-2) and TRBJ2-7, with 7 bases identical to TRBD1. The germline V gene encodes CDR1 LGHDT and CDR2 YNNKEL (reference sequence). The CDR3 contains 15 residues. V shed 4 bases and J 6 bases; nucleotides not matched to a gene: 12. The chain's CDR3 is CASSLMDRLAFEQYF. The CDR3 nucleotides are TGTGCCAGCAGCCTCATGGACAGGTTGGCTTTCGAGCAGTACTTC.

The rearrangement uses TRBV7-3 and TRBJ2-2; TRBD2 might be the D (5 bases). Looked up from germline, CDR1 is SGHTA and CDR2 is FQGTGA. V lost 4 bases, J lost 0 bases, and 12 bases lay in between. The CDR3 spans 16 residues. CDR3 amino acids: CASSSHGVANTGELFF. Written as DNA, the CDR3 is TGTGCCAGCAGCTCGCACGGGGTTGCGAACACCGGGGAGCTGTTTTTT. Variable domain in full (rest from reference TRBV7-3 and TRBJ2-2): GAGVSQTPSNKVTEKGKYVELRCDPISGHTALYWYRQSLGQGPEFLIYFQGTGAADDSGLPNDRFFAVRPEGSVSTLKIQRTERGDSAVYLCASSSHGVANTGELFFGEGSRLTVL.

The genes are TRBV12-2 and TRBJ2-7; the table calls TRBD1, which could not be checked here. TRBV12-2 is listed as a pseudogene. The CDR3 runs to 14 residues. CDR3 DNA sequence: TGTGCAAGTCGCTTAGACCAGGACAGCTACGAGCAGTACTTC. Translated, it gives CASRLDQDSYEQYF.

The chain couples TRBV6-5 to TRBJ2-7; 9 bases agree with TRBD1. J was trimmed by 3 bases and V by 5 bases; bases with no gene match: 8. There are 15 residues in the CDR3. Germline V gene sequence: CDR1 MNHEY, CDR2 SVGAGI. The CDR3 protein is CASSTQGTGLYEQYF. Written as DNA, the CDR3 is TGTGCCAGCAGTACCCAAGGGACAGGGCTCTACGAGCAGTACTTC.

The chain couples TRBV6-5 to TRBJ1-5; D unresolved. The CDR3 loop spans 13 amino acids. CDR1 is MNHEY and CDR2 is SVGAGI in the germline V gene. Trimming shortened V by 8 bases and J by 5 bases, and 13 bases separated the two germline ends. The CDR3: CASSKGSDQPQHF. CDR3 sequence (DNA): TGTGCCAGCTCAAAAGGGAGCGATCAGCCCCAGCATTTT.

This clone was detected once. The genes are TRBV7-2 and TRBJ2-7, with a possible D match to TRBD1 (5 bases). Trimming shortened V by 1 base and J by 2 bases, and 18 bases separated the two germline ends. The CDR3 totals 17 residues. Germline loops: CDR1 SGHTA, CDR2 FQGNSA. The CDR3 sequence is CASSLGVTAKKTYEQYF. Written as DNA, the CDR3 is TGTGCCAGCAGCTTAGGGGTGACAGCCAAAAAAACCTACGAGCAGTACTTC.

The J gene is TRBJ1-1, the V gene TRBV19; weak D call: TRBD1 (5 bases). This CDR3 is 13 amino acids long. The V gene's germline CDR1 is LNHDA and CDR2 SQIVND (reference sequence). CDR3 region: CASTDRMNTEAFF. Written as DNA, the CDR3 is TGTGCTTCGACAGACCGTATGAACACTGAAGCTTTCTTT. Variable domain in full (rest from reference TRBV19 and TRBJ1-1): DGGITQSPKYLFRKEGQNVTLSCEQNLNHDAMYWYRQDPGQGLRLIYYSQIVNDFQKGDIAEGYSVSREKKESFPLTVTSAQKNPTAFYLCASTDRMNTEAFFGQGTRLTVV.

The V and J genes are TRBV25-1 and TRBJ1-4, with no clear D. CDR1 is MGHDK and CDR2 is SYGVNS in the germline V gene. Between the trimmed V and J ends, which lost 5 bases and 8 bases, there was a span of 6 bases. CDR3 length: 11 residues. CDR3 in amino acids: CASSPREKLFF. Written as DNA, the CDR3 is TGTGCCAGCAGTCCCCGGGAAAAACTGTTTTTT.

The chain combines TRBV19 with TRBJ1-1, with D unclear. The germline gives CDR1 LNHDA, CDR2 SQIVND (reference sequence). The ends were cut back, 2 bases at V and 3 bases at J, with 10 bases in the middle. This CDR3 spans 14 amino acids. The DNA for the CDR3 is TGTGCCAGTAGTATACCCCGCGGGGACACTGAAGCTTTCTTT. This codes for CASSIPRGDTEAFF.

J is TRBJ1-4 and V is TRBV9; the match to TRBD1 covers 7 bases. The CDR3 extends over 15 amino acids. The ends lost 3 bases at V and 0 bases at J; junction bases unmatched: 2. CDR1 and CDR2 (germline): SGDLS, YYNGEE. The CDR3 loop is CASSDTGATNEKLFF. Written as DNA, the CDR3 is TGTGCCAGCAGCGACACAGGGGCAACTAATGAAAAACTGTTTTTT.